This note documents a single T cell receptor (beta chain) sequence. There is no known antigen for this receptor. No base qualities exist here, and no much larger clone lies one base off it. The entry originates in a study of T cell changes during pregnancy in multiple sclerosis (dated by TCRdb to the late 2010s). In the study overall: Changes in the T cell repertoire over the course of pregnancy were examined in this study in women with multiple sclerosis.

CDR1 and CDR2 (MGHRA, YSYEKL) derive from the germline V gene. Unmatched junction bases come to 6, with V trimmed by 1 base and J by 7 bases. The CDR3 spans 16 residues, from the cysteine through the phenylalanine. Kept here is only the CDR3 DNA, which spans 48 bases and is read in frame from base 1. Library preparation used the immunoSEQ multiplex PCR assay. As stored in TCRdb, this immuneACCESS dataset retains in-frame rearrangements with V and J assigned. A fraction of the clones does not appear; measured against another copy, unresolved V genes explain less than half of the discrepancy, and the remainder lacks a known reason. For this sample there are about 8,500 clones; 70% to 90% appear just once. The ten biggest clones cover roughly 10% of the sample.

This receptor was obtained from a female donor in good health, enrolled as a control in a pregnancy study. Here the sequenced sample was CD8+ T cells from peripheral blood mononuclear cells, taken in the first trimester of pregnancy. Recombination connected TRBV4-1 to TRBJ1-6; 8 of the junction bases match TRBD1. The CDR3 region has the sequence CASSQVEDRVNSPLHF. The DNA reads TGCGCCAGCAGCCAAGTTGAGGACAGGGTAAATTCACCCCTCCACTTT.